This T cell receptor beta chain stems from a study of identical twins. TCRdb re-analysed the 5' RACE reads in MiXCR, keeping a single row per CDR3 protein. The sample contains around 530,000 distinct CDR3 sequences, roughly 15% of which appear only once. Germline CDR1 and CDR2: SGHVT and SQSDAQ. The CDR3 loop spans 17 amino acids. V gave up 3 bases and J gave up 4 bases, with 20 bases separating them. General observations from the study: One should note that invariant MAIT and iNKT cells could partly confound zero-insertion analyses. Carriage of fewer insertions was seen in abundant cord blood beta clonotypes, whereas memory repertoires showed none.

As concerns this clonotype: As yet, its antigen is unknown.

Another study also made use of these data, one on yellow fever vaccine responses in identical twins.

Sequencing was performed on CD4+ T cells sorted from blood. V gene TRBV7-4 combines with J gene TRBJ2-3; TRBD1 might be the D (6 bases). This receptor was identified in a woman aged 18-29 years in good health. Written as DNA, the CDR3 is TGTGCCAGCAGCTTGGGCGGGTTAACAGGGATTCCAGATACGCAGTATTTT. It encodes CASSLGGLTGIPDTQYF.